This T cell receptor (beta chain) appears in the sequencing data of a study of cytomegalovirus exposure and HLA in healthy donors. Using immunoSEQ multiplex PCR, the repertoire was profiled, and TCRdb retains in-frame clones only, with some absent. In the table there are some 150,000 clones, about 82% of which are singletons. Study-wide results and caveats: The study recorded more than 150 TCR beta chains that were cytomegalovirus-associated. Across donors, most TCRs were seen rarely, yet some public ones were widespread.

From germline, CDR1 is MNHNS and CDR2 SASEGT. This CDR3 region has 14 residues. V dropped 2 bases and J dropped 5 bases, with 12 bases sitting between them. Comments on this clone: Its target is not known.

This TCR was recovered from a human donor in good health. Sequencing was performed on PBMCs. The chain employs TRBV6-1 and TRBJ1-2; D unresolved. The CDR3 DNA reads TGTGCCAGCAGTGAAAACGCGGAGAGTTATGGCTACACCTTC. Protein product: CASSENAESYGYTF.